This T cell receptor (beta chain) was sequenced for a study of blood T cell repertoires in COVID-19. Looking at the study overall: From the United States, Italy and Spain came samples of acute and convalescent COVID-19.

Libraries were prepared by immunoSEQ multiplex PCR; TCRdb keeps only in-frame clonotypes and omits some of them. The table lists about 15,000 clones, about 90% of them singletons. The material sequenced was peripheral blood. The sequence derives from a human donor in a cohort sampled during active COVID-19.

The CDR3 region has the DNA TGCGCCAGCGCAGGACAGGGCCGTTCGGAAAAACTGTTTTTT. Protein: CASAGQGRSEKLFF. The J gene is TRBJ1-4, the V gene TRBV5-1, with 8 bases fitting TRBD1. Germline assignment: CDR1 SGHRS and CDR2 YFSETQ. The CDR3 contains 14 residues. J lost 8 bases, V lost 7 bases, and 10 bases had no gene match.